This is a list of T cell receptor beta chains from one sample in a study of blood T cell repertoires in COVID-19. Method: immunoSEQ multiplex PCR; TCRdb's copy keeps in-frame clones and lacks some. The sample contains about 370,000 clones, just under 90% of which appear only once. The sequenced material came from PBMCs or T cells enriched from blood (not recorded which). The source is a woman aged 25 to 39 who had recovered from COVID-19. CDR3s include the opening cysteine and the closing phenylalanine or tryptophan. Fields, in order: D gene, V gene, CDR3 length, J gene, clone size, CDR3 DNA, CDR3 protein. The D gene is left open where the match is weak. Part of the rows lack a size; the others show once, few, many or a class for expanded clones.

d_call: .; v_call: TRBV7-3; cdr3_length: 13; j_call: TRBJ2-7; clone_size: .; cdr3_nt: TGTGCCAGCAGCCCTCCGGCGGTCGACGAGCAGTACTTC; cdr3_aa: CASSPPAVDEQYF
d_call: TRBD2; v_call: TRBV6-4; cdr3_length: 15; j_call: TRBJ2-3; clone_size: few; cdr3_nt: TGTGCCAGCAGTGCCCTAGCGGGGGGGCGCGATACGCAGTATTTT; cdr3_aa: CASSALAGGRDTQYF
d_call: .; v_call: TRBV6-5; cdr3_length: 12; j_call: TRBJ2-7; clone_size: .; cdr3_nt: TGTGCCAGCACCAAGACAGTCTACGAGCAGTACTTC; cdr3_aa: CASTKTVYEQYF
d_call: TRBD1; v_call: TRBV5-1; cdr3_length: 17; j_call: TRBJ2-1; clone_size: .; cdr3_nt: TGCGCCAGCAGCCCTCGACGATGGGGACAGACCTACAATGAGCAGTTCTTC; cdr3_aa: CASSPRRWGQTYNEQFF
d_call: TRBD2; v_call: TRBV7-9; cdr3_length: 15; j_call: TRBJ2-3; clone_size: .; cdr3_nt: TGTGCCAGCAGCTTACTAGCGGGCTTCACAGATACGCAGTATTTT; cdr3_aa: CASSLLAGFTDTQYF
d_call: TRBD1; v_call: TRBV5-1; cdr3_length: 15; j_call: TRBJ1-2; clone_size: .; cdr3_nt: TGCGCCAGCAGTGGGACAGGGGGCACCTACTATGGCTACACCTTC; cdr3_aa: CASSGTGGTYYGYTF
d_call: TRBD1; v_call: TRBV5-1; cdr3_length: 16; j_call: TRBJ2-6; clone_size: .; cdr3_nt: TGCGCCAGCAGTTCGGGACAGGGAAGTGGGGCCAACGTCCTGACTTTC; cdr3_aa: CASSSGQGSGANVLTF
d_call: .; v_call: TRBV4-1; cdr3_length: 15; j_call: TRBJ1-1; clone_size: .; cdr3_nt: TGCGCCAGCAGGTCACAGGGCTCTGGGAACACTGAAGCTTTCTTT; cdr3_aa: CASRSQGSGNTEAFF
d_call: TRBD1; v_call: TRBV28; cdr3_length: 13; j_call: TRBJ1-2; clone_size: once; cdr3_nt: TGTGCCAGCACCATACGGACAGGGAATGGCTACACCTTC; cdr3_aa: CASTIRTGNGYTF
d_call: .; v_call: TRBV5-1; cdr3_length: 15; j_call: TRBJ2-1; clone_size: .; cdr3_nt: TGCGCCAGCAGCTTGGTCCGGGTTACGAGGGATGAGCAGTTCTTC; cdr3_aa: CASSLVRVTRDEQFF
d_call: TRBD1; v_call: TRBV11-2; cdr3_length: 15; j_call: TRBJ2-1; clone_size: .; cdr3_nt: TGTGCCAGCAGCTTAGCAGGACAGGGCCACAATGAGCAGTTCTTC; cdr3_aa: CASSLAGQGHNEQFF
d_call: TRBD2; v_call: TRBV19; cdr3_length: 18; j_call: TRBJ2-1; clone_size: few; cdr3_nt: TGTGCCAGTAGTAGGTCGGTTAGGAGCGGGAGCTCCTACAATGAGCAGTTCTTC; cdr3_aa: CASSRSVRSGSSYNEQFF
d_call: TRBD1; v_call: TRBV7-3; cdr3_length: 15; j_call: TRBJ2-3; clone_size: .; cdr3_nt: TGTGCCAGCAGCCAGGGGGTTTGGGGCACAGATACGCAGTATTTT; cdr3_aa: CASSQGVWGTDTQYF
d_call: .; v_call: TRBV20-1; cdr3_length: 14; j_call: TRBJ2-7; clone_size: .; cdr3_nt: TGCAGTGCTAGTTCCCCGGGGTCACCCTACGAGCAGTACTTC; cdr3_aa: CSASSPGSPYEQYF
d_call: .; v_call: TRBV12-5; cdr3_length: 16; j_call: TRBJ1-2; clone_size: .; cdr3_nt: TGTGCTAGTGGTTTGGCACGGTGGAGACAGCACTCTGGCTACACCTTC; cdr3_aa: CASGLARWRQHSGYTF
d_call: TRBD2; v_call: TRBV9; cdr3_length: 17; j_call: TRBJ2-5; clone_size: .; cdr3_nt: TGTGCCAGCAGCGTAGCCGGGACTAGCGGGGGGCCACGGACCCAGTACTTC; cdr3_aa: CASSVAGTSGGPRTQYF
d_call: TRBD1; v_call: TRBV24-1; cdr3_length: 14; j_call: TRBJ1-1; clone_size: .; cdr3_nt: TGTGCCACCAGTGACTGGAACAGGGGGCTTGAAGCTTTCTTT; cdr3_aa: CATSDWNRGLEAFF
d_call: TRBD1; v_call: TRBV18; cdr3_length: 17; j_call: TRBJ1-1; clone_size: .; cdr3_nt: TGTGCCAGCTCACCCCGAGAGGTTCCAGGGGGCTACACTGAAGCTTTCTTT; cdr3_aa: CASSPREVPGGYTEAFF
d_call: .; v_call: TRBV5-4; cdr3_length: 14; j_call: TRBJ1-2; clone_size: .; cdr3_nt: TGTGCCAGCAGCTTGATTGGAGGGTCGGGTGGCTACACCTTC; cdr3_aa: CASSLIGGSGGYTF
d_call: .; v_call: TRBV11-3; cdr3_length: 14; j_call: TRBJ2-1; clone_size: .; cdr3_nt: TGTGCCAGCACCGTAGAGAGCTCCTACAATGAGCAGTTCTTC; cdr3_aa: CASTVESSYNEQFF
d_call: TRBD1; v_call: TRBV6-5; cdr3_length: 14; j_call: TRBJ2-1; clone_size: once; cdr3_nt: TGTGCCAGCAGTTACCGGGACAGGCCCAATGAGCAGTTCTTC; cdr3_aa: CASSYRDRPNEQFF
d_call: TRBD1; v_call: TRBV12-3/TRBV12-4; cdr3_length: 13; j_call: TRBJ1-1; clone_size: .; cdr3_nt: TGTGCCAGCAGTGTTAGTTGGACAGGTAGGGCTTTCTTT; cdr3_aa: CASSVSWTGRAFF
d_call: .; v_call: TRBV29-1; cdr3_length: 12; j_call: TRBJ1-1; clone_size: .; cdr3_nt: TGCAGCGCCCGGGACTCGGGCACTGAAGCTTTCTTT; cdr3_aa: CSARDSGTEAFF
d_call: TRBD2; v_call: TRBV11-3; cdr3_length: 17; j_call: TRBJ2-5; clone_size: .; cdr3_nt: TGTGCCAGCAGCTTAGTGCTAGCGGGAGGATACCAAGAGACCCAGTACTTC; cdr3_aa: CASSLVLAGGYQETQYF
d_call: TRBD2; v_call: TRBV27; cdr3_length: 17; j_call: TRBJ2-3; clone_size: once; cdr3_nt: TGTGCCAGCAGTCTACTAGCGGGAGCAGTGGGCACAGATACGCAGTATTTT; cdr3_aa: CASSLLAGAVGTDTQYF
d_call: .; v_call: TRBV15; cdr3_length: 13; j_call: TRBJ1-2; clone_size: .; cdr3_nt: TGTGCCTCTCGGGCGGGCGGGACGGAGGGCTACACCTTC; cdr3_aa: CASRAGGTEGYTF
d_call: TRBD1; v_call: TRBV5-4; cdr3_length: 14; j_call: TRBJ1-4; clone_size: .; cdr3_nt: TGTGCCAGCAGTAGGGGACAGCATAATGAAAAACTGTTTTTT; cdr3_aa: CASSRGQHNEKLFF
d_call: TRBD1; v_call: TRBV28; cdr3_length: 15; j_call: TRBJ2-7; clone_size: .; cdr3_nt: TGTGCCAGCAGGGTACAGGGGGCGGTAGGGGGCGAGCAGTACTTC; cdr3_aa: CASRVQGAVGGEQYF
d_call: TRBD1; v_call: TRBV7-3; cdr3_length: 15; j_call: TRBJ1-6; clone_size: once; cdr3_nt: TGTGCCAGCAAACCTGACAGGGGCTTGAATTCACCCCTCCACTTT; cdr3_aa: CASKPDRGLNSPLHF
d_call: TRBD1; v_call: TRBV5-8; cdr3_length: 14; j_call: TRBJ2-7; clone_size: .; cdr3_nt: TGTGCCAGCTTCCGGGACAGGGCAAGTTGGGAGCAGTACTTC; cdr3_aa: CASFRDRASWEQYF
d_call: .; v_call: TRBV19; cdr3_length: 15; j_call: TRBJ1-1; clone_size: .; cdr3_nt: TGTGCCAGTAGTAATCGGGACACTGGGGACACTGAAGCTTTCTTT; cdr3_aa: CASSNRDTGDTEAFF
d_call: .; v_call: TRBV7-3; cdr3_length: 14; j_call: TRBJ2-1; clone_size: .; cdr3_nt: TGTGCCAGCAGCTTAACCTTTTCCTACAATGAGCAGTTCTTC; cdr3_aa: CASSLTFSYNEQFF
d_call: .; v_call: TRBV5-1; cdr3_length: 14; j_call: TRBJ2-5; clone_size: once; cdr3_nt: TGCGCCAGCAGCTTGGCAACAGGGCTAGAGACCCAGTACTTC; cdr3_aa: CASSLATGLETQYF
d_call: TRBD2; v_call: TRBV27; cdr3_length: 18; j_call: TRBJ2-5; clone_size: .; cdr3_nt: TGTGCCAGCAGTCCCTTGAGCGGGAGGGCCGAAGTTAAAGAGACCCAGTACTTC; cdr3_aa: CASSPLSGRAEVKETQYF
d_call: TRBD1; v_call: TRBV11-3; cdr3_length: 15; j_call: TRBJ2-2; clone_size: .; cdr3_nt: TGTGCCAGCAGTCTCGGACAGGGGAGGGCCGGGGAGCTGTTTTTT; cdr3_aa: CASSLGQGRAGELFF
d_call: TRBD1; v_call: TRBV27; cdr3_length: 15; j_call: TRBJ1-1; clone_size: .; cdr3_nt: TGTGCCAGCAGTTCTACAGGGGCAGGGAAATCTGAAGCTTTCTTT; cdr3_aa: CASSSTGAGKSEAFF
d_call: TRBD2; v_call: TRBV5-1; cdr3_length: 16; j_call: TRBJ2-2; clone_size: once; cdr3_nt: TGCGCCAGCAGCTGGGGACTAGCGGGAGGGACCGGGGAGCTGTTTTTT; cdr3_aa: CASSWGLAGGTGELFF
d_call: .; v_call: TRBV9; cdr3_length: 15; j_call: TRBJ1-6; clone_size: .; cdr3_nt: TGTGCCAGCAGCGGTGGTCGCGGCGGTAATTCACCCCTCCACTTT; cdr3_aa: CASSGGRGGNSPLHF
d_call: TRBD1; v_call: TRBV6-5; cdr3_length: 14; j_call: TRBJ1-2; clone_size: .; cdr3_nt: TGTGCCAGCAGGACCGGACAGGGGGGATATGGCTACACCTTC; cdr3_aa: CASRTGQGGYGYTF
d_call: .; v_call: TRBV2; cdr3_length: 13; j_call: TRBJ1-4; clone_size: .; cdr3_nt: TGTGCCAGCGGTAAGGGGCCGAATGAAAAACTGTTTTTT; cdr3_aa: CASGKGPNEKLFF
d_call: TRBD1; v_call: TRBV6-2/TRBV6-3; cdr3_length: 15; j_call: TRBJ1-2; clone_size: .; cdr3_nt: TGTGCCAGCAGTTATCGGACAGGGGGTACCTATGGCTACACCTTC; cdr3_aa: CASSYRTGGTYGYTF
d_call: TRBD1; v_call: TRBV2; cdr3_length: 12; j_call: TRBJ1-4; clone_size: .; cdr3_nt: TGTGCCAGCAAGGGGGCTCAGGAAAAACTGTTTTTT; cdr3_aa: CASKGAQEKLFF
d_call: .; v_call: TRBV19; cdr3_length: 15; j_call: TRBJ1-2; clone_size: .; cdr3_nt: TGTGCCAGTAGTATCTCCCGGGACAATCTCTATGGCTACACCTTC; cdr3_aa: CASSISRDNLYGYTF
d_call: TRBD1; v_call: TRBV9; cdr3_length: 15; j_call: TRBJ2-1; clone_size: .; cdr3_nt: TGTGCCAGCAGCGTCTGGACAGGGGGACTCGATGAGCAGTTCTTC; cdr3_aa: CASSVWTGGLDEQFF
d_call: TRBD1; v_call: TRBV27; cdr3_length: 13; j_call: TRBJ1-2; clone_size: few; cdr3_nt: TGTGCCAGCAGACCCGACAGGGTTTCTGGCTACACCTTC; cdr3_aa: CASRPDRVSGYTF
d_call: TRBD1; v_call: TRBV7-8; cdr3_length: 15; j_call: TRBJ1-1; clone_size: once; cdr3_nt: TGTGCCAGCAGCTCATGGACAGGGAAGTTCTCTGAAGCTTTCTTT; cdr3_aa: CASSSWTGKFSEAFF
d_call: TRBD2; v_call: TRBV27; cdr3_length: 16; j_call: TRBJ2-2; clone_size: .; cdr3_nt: TGTGCCAGCAGTCGCCTTGGGCGGGGGGACACCGGGGAGCTGTTTTTT; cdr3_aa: CASSRLGRGDTGELFF
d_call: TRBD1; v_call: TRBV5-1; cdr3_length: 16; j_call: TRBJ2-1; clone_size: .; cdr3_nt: TGCGCCAGCCTCCCAGACACAGGGGGCGCGTACAATGAGCAGTTCTTC; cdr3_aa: CASLPDTGGAYNEQFF
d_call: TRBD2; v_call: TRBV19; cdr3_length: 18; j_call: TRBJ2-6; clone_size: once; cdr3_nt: TGTGCCAGTAGTATAGGGGCGGGGGGACTTTCTGGGGCCAACGTCCTGACTTTC; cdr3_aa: CASSIGAGGLSGANVLTF
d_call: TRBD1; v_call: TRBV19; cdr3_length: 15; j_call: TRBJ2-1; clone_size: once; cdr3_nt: TGTGCCAGTAGTATAAGCAGGGGGCGCTTGAATGAGCAGTTCTTC; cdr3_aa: CASSISRGRLNEQFF
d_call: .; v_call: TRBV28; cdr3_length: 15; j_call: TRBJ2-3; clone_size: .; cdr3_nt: TGTGCCAGCAGCGGAGCGGGCCTAAGCACAGATACGCAGTATTTT; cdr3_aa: CASSGAGLSTDTQYF
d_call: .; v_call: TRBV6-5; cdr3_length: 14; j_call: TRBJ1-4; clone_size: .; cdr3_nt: TGTGCCAGCAGCCCAGGCCTCGGTAATGAAAAACTGTTTTTT; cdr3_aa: CASSPGLGNEKLFF
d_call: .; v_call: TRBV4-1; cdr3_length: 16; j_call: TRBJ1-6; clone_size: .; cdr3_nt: TGCGCCAGCAGCCAACTGCAGCAGGGGCCAAATTCACCCCTCCACTTT; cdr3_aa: CASSQLQQGPNSPLHF